A selection of T cell receptor beta chains follows, all from one sample in a study of blood T cell repertoires in COVID-19. The table came from immunoSEQ multiplex PCR; TCRdb's copy has only in-frame clones and leaves some out. This table holds roughly 240,000 clones, roughly 83% found once. The sequenced material came from peripheral blood. Source of these receptors: a woman of 80 years or more with COVID-19, enrolled during active disease. Each CDR3 is given with its conserved first and last residue. A D gene is named only where the DNA matches it firmly. Not every row has a clone size; where given, it reads once, few, many or a size class.

cdr3_nt: TGTGCCAGCAGCCGGGGAGCAACTAATGAAAAACTGTTTTTT; cdr3_aa: CASSRGATNEKLFF; d_call: .; j_call: TRBJ1-4; v_call: TRBV28; clone_size: .
cdr3_nt: TGTGCCAGCAGTTTACCGGGAGCGGGGAATCAGCCCCAGCATTTT; cdr3_aa: CASSLPGAGNQPQHF; d_call: .; j_call: TRBJ1-5; v_call: TRBV28; clone_size: once
cdr3_nt: TGTGCCAGCAGCAAGACCCTAGGACAGGGCCGTAATCAGCCCCAGCATTTT; cdr3_aa: CASSKTLGQGRNQPQHF; d_call: TRBD1; j_call: TRBJ1-5; v_call: TRBV28; clone_size: .
cdr3_nt: TGTGCCAGCTCACCAAGTACAACAGGGGGCTATGGCTACACCTTC; cdr3_aa: CASSPSTTGGYGYTF; d_call: TRBD1; j_call: TRBJ1-2; v_call: TRBV18; clone_size: .
cdr3_nt: TGTGCCAGCAGTTCCCAGGGAAACTATGGCTACACCTTC; cdr3_aa: CASSSQGNYGYTF; d_call: .; j_call: TRBJ1-2; v_call: TRBV12-3/TRBV12-4; clone_size: .
cdr3_nt: TGTGCCAGCTCAAACCAAATCGAGGAAAAACTGTTTTTT; cdr3_aa: CASSNQIEEKLFF; d_call: .; j_call: TRBJ1-4; v_call: TRBV18; clone_size: few
cdr3_nt: TGTGCCAGCAGCCTGTACCACACAGGGCAAAATCAGCCCCAGCATTTT; cdr3_aa: CASSLYHTGQNQPQHF; d_call: .; j_call: TRBJ1-5; v_call: TRBV2; clone_size: .
cdr3_nt: TGTGCCAGTAGTATTCCCACGAGGGCGAATGAAAAACTGTTTTTT; cdr3_aa: CASSIPTRANEKLFF; d_call: .; j_call: TRBJ1-4; v_call: TRBV19; clone_size: .
cdr3_nt: TGTGCCAGCAGTCGAGGGGGTAGCACAGATACGCAGTATTTT; cdr3_aa: CASSRGGSTDTQYF; d_call: .; j_call: TRBJ2-3; v_call: TRBV6-2/TRBV6-3; clone_size: .
cdr3_nt: TGTGCCTGGAGTCCGGACAGGGGTGAAAAACTGTTTTTT; cdr3_aa: CAWSPDRGEKLFF; d_call: TRBD1; j_call: TRBJ1-4; v_call: TRBV30; clone_size: .
cdr3_nt: TGTGCCAGCAGCGTCGACCCATGGGGGGGGGCCAATGAAAAACTGTTTTTT; cdr3_aa: CASSVDPWGGANEKLFF; d_call: .; j_call: TRBJ1-4; v_call: TRBV9; clone_size: .
cdr3_nt: TGTGCCAGTCTGTGGACAGGGAAGAGGGTCACTGAAGCTTTCTTT; cdr3_aa: CASLWTGKRVTEAFF; d_call: TRBD1; j_call: TRBJ1-1; v_call: TRBV6-5; clone_size: .